These T cell receptor beta chains were read from a single sample in a study of blood T cell repertoires in COVID-19. Repertoires were generated with immunoSEQ multiplex PCR, while TCRdb's copy carries only in-frame clones and drops some. The sample has under 300,000 clones, roughly 80% seen once. The sequencing sample was made of peripheral blood. Receptors originate from a young woman with acute or convalescent COVID-19. The CDR3 runs from the conserved cysteine through the conserved F or W. Each record gives: clone size, V gene, J gene, D gene, CDR3 protein, CDR3 DNA. The D gene is left open where the match is weak. A clone size is listed for some rows: how often the clone was seen (once, few, many), or a class if it is expanded.

abundance: NA; v_gene: TRBV7-9; j_gene: TRBJ2-2; d_gene: TRBD1; CDR3aa: CASSFGQGATGELFF; CDR3nt: TGTGCCAGCAGCTTCGGACAGGGGGCAACCGGGGAGCTGTTTTTT
abundance: NA; v_gene: TRBV6-5; j_gene: TRBJ2-1; d_gene: NA; CDR3aa: CASRRGTFNEQFF; CDR3nt: TGTGCCAGCAGACGAGGGACATTTAATGAGCAGTTCTTC
abundance: NA; v_gene: TRBV7-2; j_gene: TRBJ1-2; d_gene: NA; CDR3aa: CASSPGIGYGYTF; CDR3nt: TGTGCCAGCAGCCCGGGAATAGGCTATGGCTACACCTTC
abundance: NA; v_gene: TRBV28; j_gene: TRBJ2-7; d_gene: TRBD2; CDR3aa: CASRPGTSGRAYEQYF; CDR3nt: TGTGCCAGCAGACCGGGGACTAGCGGGAGAGCCTACGAGCAGTACTTC
abundance: many; v_gene: TRBV7-2; j_gene: TRBJ1-1; d_gene: NA; CDR3aa: CASSYTGGQNLEAFF; CDR3nt: TGTGCCAGCAGCTATACAGGCGGCCAGAACCTCGAAGCTTTCTTT
abundance: NA; v_gene: TRBV6-5; j_gene: TRBJ2-3; d_gene: TRBD2; CDR3aa: CATGTISFDTQYF; CDR3nt: TGTGCCACCGGGACTATTTCGTTCGATACGCAGTATTTT
abundance: once; v_gene: TRBV7-9; j_gene: TRBJ1-1; d_gene: TRBD1; CDR3aa: CASSQGAPNTEAFF; CDR3nt: TGTGCCAGCAGCCAGGGGGCCCCGAACACTGAAGCTTTCTTT
abundance: NA; v_gene: TRBV15; j_gene: TRBJ1-5; d_gene: NA; CDR3aa: CATSRDLTEDNQPQHF; CDR3nt: TGTGCCACCAGCAGAGATCTAACCGAGGACAATCAGCCCCAGCATTTT
abundance: NA; v_gene: TRBV28; j_gene: TRBJ1-2; d_gene: NA; CDR3aa: CASSPAHEEAYGYTF; CDR3nt: TGTGCCAGCAGTCCAGCTCACGAGGAGGCCTATGGCTACACCTTC
abundance: few; v_gene: TRBV6-2/TRBV6-3; j_gene: TRBJ2-3; d_gene: TRBD2; CDR3aa: CASSSKGLAGADTQYF; CDR3nt: TGTGCCAGCAGTTCCAAGGGACTAGCGGGAGCAGATACGCAGTATTTT
abundance: NA; v_gene: TRBV27; j_gene: TRBJ2-7; d_gene: NA; CDR3aa: CASSFSGPTYEQYF; CDR3nt: TGTGCCAGCAGTTTTAGCGGCCCCACCTACGAGCAGTACTTC
abundance: NA; v_gene: TRBV28; j_gene: TRBJ1-1; d_gene: NA; CDR3aa: CASSLEGENTEAFF; CDR3nt: TGTGCCAGCAGTTTAGAGGGGGAGAACACTGAAGCTTTCTTT
abundance: NA; v_gene: TRBV27; j_gene: TRBJ1-1; d_gene: TRBD1; CDR3aa: CASSLGQEIAEAFF; CDR3nt: TGTGCCAGCAGTTTGGGACAGGAAATTGCTGAAGCTTTCTTT
abundance: NA; v_gene: TRBV11-2; j_gene: TRBJ2-5; d_gene: TRBD2; CDR3aa: CASSFTTSGRETQYF; CDR3nt: TGTGCCAGCAGCTTCACTACTAGCGGGAGAGAGACCCAGTACTTC
abundance: NA; v_gene: TRBV7-9; j_gene: TRBJ1-4; d_gene: NA; CDR3aa: CASSLAGRGVRDEKLFF; CDR3nt: TGTGCCAGCAGCTTAGCCGGCCGGGGGGTAAGGGATGAAAAACTGTTTTTT
abundance: few; v_gene: TRBV6-5; j_gene: TRBJ1-3; d_gene: NA; CDR3aa: CASRTTGNTIYF; CDR3nt: TGTGCCAGCAGGACAACAGGAAACACCATATATTTT
abundance: NA; v_gene: TRBV5-6; j_gene: TRBJ1-1; d_gene: NA; CDR3aa: CASTRFEGRNTEAFF; CDR3nt: TGTGCCAGCACCAGATTCGAGGGCCGGAACACTGAAGCTTTCTTT
abundance: NA; v_gene: TRBV11-3; j_gene: TRBJ1-3; d_gene: TRBD1; CDR3aa: CASSRGTDGNTIYF; CDR3nt: TGTGCCAGCAGCCGAGGGACAGATGGAAACACCATATATTTT
abundance: few; v_gene: TRBV15; j_gene: TRBJ2-2; d_gene: NA; CDR3aa: CATGPGGQETGELFF; CDR3nt: TGTGCCACCGGCCCAGGGGGGCAGGAGACCGGGGAGCTGTTTTTT
abundance: once; v_gene: TRBV5-4; j_gene: TRBJ1-1; d_gene: TRBD1; CDR3aa: CASSFRTGGRNTEAFF; CDR3nt: TGTGCCAGCAGCTTTAGGACAGGGGGCCGGAACACTGAAGCTTTCTTT
abundance: NA; v_gene: TRBV4-3; j_gene: TRBJ2-7; d_gene: TRBD1; CDR3aa: CASSRHRGSYEQYF; CDR3nt: TGCGCCAGCAGCCGACACAGGGGCTCCTACGAGCAGTACTTC
abundance: NA; v_gene: TRBV30; j_gene: TRBJ2-7; d_gene: NA; CDR3aa: CAWSHQVTYEQYF; CDR3nt: TGTGCCTGGAGTCATCAGGTAACCTACGAGCAGTACTTC
abundance: NA; v_gene: TRBV6-5; j_gene: TRBJ1-2; d_gene: TRBD1; CDR3aa: CASTRTGDGYTF; CDR3nt: TGTGCCAGCACCCGGACAGGGGATGGCTACACCTTC
abundance: NA; v_gene: TRBV28; j_gene: TRBJ2-3; d_gene: NA; CDR3aa: CASTLGGIGDTQYF; CDR3nt: TGTGCCAGCACCTTGGGCGGGATAGGGGATACGCAGTATTTT
abundance: once; v_gene: TRBV13; j_gene: TRBJ2-5; d_gene: TRBD2; CDR3aa: CASSQLAGGPGATKETQYF; CDR3nt: TGTGCCAGCTCCCAACTAGCGGGAGGGCCGGGCGCGACTAAAGAGACCCAGTACTTC
abundance: NA; v_gene: TRBV4-3; j_gene: TRBJ2-1; d_gene: NA; CDR3aa: CASSQGTTDDEQFF; CDR3nt: TGCGCCAGCAGCCAAGGGACTACAGACGATGAGCAGTTCTTC
abundance: NA; v_gene: TRBV18; j_gene: TRBJ2-4; d_gene: NA; CDR3aa: CASSPRPEAKNIQYF; CDR3nt: TGTGCCAGCTCACCACGACCGGAGGCCAAAAACATTCAGTACTTC
abundance: NA; v_gene: TRBV9; j_gene: TRBJ1-2; d_gene: TRBD1; CDR3aa: CASSDRDRGPFGYTF; CDR3nt: TGTGCCAGCAGCGACCGGGACAGGGGGCCTTTTGGCTACACCTTC
abundance: once; v_gene: TRBV25-1; j_gene: TRBJ1-2; d_gene: NA; CDR3aa: CASSDDGSANYGYTF; CDR3nt: TGTGCCAGCAGTGATGACGGGTCGGCTAACTATGGCTACACCTTC
abundance: NA; v_gene: TRBV5-1; j_gene: TRBJ2-1; d_gene: TRBD1; CDR3aa: CASSFPGQGSYNEQFF; CDR3nt: TGCGCCAGCAGCTTCCCGGGACAGGGCTCCTACAATGAGCAGTTCTTC
abundance: NA; v_gene: TRBV7-2; j_gene: TRBJ1-6; d_gene: NA; CDR3aa: CASNPAGMGGDNSPLHF; CDR3nt: TGTGCCAGCAACCCAGCGGGAATGGGGGGGGATAATTCACCCCTCCACTTT
abundance: NA; v_gene: TRBV30; j_gene: TRBJ2-7; d_gene: NA; CDR3aa: CAWSLQGGEQYF; CDR3nt: TGTGCCTGGAGTCTTCAAGGGGGCGAGCAGTACTTC
abundance: NA; v_gene: TRBV4-1; j_gene: TRBJ1-1; d_gene: NA; CDR3aa: CASGAGQGTEAFF; CDR3nt: TGCGCCAGCGGGGCAGGGCAGGGCACTGAAGCTTTCTTT
abundance: NA; v_gene: TRBV4-2; j_gene: TRBJ1-3; d_gene: NA; CDR3aa: CASSPMEGSTGNTIYF; CDR3nt: TGTGCCAGCAGCCCGATGGAGGGATCAACTGGAAACACCATATATTTT
abundance: few; v_gene: TRBV24-1; j_gene: TRBJ2-7; d_gene: NA; CDR3aa: CATSEGARAEQYF; CDR3nt: TGTGCCACCAGTGAGGGGGCGAGGGCCGAGCAGTACTTC
abundance: NA; v_gene: TRBV4-3; j_gene: TRBJ2-1; d_gene: TRBD2; CDR3aa: CASSQGLAGVNEQFF; CDR3nt: TGCGCCAGCAGCCAAGGACTAGCGGGAGTCAATGAGCAGTTCTTC
abundance: NA; v_gene: TRBV5-6; j_gene: TRBJ2-7; d_gene: TRBD2; CDR3aa: CASSYGLAGVGEQYF; CDR3nt: TGTGCCAGCAGTTACGGACTAGCGGGAGTTGGCGAGCAGTACTTC
abundance: NA; v_gene: TRBV4-3; j_gene: TRBJ2-4; d_gene: NA; CDR3aa: CASSQEPLASKNIQYF; CDR3nt: TGCGCCAGCAGCCAAGAACCGCTTGCGTCCAAAAACATTCAGTACTTC
abundance: NA; v_gene: TRBV5-6; j_gene: TRBJ2-5; d_gene: TRBD1; CDR3aa: CASSLGQGRETQYF; CDR3nt: TGTGCCAGCAGCTTGGGACAGGGCAGAGAGACCCAGTACTTC
abundance: NA; v_gene: TRBV19; j_gene: TRBJ2-2; d_gene: NA; CDR3aa: CASSSRGALYGTGELFF; CDR3nt: TGTGCCAGTAGTAGCCGGGGAGCTCTCTATGGCACCGGGGAGCTGTTTTTT
abundance: NA; v_gene: TRBV7-9; j_gene: TRBJ1-6; d_gene: NA; CDR3aa: CASSPGGGDNSPLHF; CDR3nt: TGTGCCAGCAGCCCGGGGGGAGGCGATAATTCACCCCTCCACTTT
abundance: NA; v_gene: TRBV15; j_gene: TRBJ2-1; d_gene: NA; CDR3aa: CATRRGSGAYNEQFF; CDR3nt: TGTGCCACCAGGAGGGGTAGCGGAGCCTACAATGAGCAGTTCTTC
abundance: NA; v_gene: TRBV19; j_gene: TRBJ2-7; d_gene: NA; CDR3aa: CASSDSYRYEQYF; CDR3nt: TGTGCCAGTAGTGACAGTTACCGCTACGAGCAGTACTTC
abundance: NA; v_gene: TRBV4-1; j_gene: TRBJ2-3; d_gene: TRBD2; CDR3aa: CASSQEGPAGVTDTQYF; CDR3nt: TGCGCCAGCAGCCAAGAGGGCCCAGCGGGAGTAACAGATACGCAGTATTTT
abundance: NA; v_gene: TRBV4-3; j_gene: TRBJ2-5; d_gene: NA; CDR3aa: CASSQDIGGPETQYF; CDR3nt: TGCGCCAGCAGCCAAGATATTGGAGGGCCGGAGACCCAGTACTTC
abundance: NA; v_gene: TRBV7-9; j_gene: TRBJ1-4; d_gene: NA; CDR3aa: CASSLAGGTNEKLFF; CDR3nt: TGTGCCAGCAGCTTAGCGGGGGGGACTAATGAAAAACTGTTTTTT
abundance: NA; v_gene: TRBV5-1; j_gene: TRBJ1-1; d_gene: NA; CDR3aa: CASLPQGSNTEAFF; CDR3nt: TGCGCCAGCCTTCCGCAGGGGTCGAACACTGAAGCTTTCTTT
abundance: NA; v_gene: TRBV30; j_gene: TRBJ1-1; d_gene: NA; CDR3aa: CAWSVSPQAEAFF; CDR3nt: TGTGCCTGGAGTGTAAGTCCTCAGGCTGAAGCTTTCTTT
abundance: NA; v_gene: TRBV6-5; j_gene: TRBJ1-5; d_gene: NA; CDR3aa: CASRDKQGGQPQHF; CDR3nt: TGTGCCAGCAGAGACAAGCAGGGAGGTCAGCCCCAGCATTTT
abundance: NA; v_gene: TRBV19; j_gene: TRBJ1-2; d_gene: TRBD1; CDR3aa: CASSATPTGGNYGYTF; CDR3nt: TGTGCCAGTAGCGCGACTCCGACAGGGGGCAACTATGGCTACACCTTC
abundance: NA; v_gene: TRBV9; j_gene: TRBJ2-1; d_gene: NA; CDR3aa: CVSSETTSTTYNEQFF; CDR3nt: TGTGTCAGCAGCGAAACCACTAGCACCACCTACAATGAGCAGTTCTTC
abundance: NA; v_gene: TRBV6-2/TRBV6-3; j_gene: TRBJ1-5; d_gene: NA; CDR3aa: CASSRLQGIQPQHF; CDR3nt: TGTGCCAGCAGTCGCCTACAGGGAATTCAGCCCCAGCATTTT
abundance: NA; v_gene: TRBV4-3; j_gene: TRBJ1-1; d_gene: TRBD1; CDR3aa: CASSPGTGWMNTEAFF; CDR3nt: TGCGCCAGCAGCCCCGGGACAGGGTGGATGAACACTGAAGCTTTCTTT
abundance: NA; v_gene: TRBV27; j_gene: TRBJ1-2; d_gene: NA; CDR3aa: CASSRQINTYGYTF; CDR3nt: TGTGCCAGCAGTAGACAGATTAACACCTATGGCTACACCTTC
abundance: NA; v_gene: TRBV6-2/TRBV6-3; j_gene: TRBJ2-6; d_gene: NA; CDR3aa: CASSNGRGSGANVLTF; CDR3nt: TGTGCCAGCAGTAATGGACGGGGATCTGGGGCCAACGTCCTGACTTTC